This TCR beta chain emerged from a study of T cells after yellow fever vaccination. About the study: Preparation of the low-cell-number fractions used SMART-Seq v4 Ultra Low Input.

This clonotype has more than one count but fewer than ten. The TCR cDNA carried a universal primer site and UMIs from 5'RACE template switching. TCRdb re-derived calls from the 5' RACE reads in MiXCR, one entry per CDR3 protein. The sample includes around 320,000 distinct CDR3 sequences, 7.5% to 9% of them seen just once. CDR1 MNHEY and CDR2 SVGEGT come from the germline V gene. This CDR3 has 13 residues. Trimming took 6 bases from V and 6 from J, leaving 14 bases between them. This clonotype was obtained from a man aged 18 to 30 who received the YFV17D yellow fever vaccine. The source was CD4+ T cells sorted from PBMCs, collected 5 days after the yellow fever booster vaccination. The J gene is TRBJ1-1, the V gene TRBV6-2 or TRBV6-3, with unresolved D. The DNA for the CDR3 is TGTGCCAGCAGGTACACCTGGTTCTCTGAAGCTTTCTTT. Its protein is CASRYTWFSEAFF.